The 18 T cell receptor beta chains given below trace back to one sample, sequenced in a study of blood T cell repertoires in COVID-19. The data were produced by immunoSEQ multiplex PCR, yet TCRdb's version contains in-frame clones alone and is incomplete. The sample gives about 240,000 clones, approximately 80% of which show up once; over 7.5% is in the top ten. The specimen was peripheral blood. The receptor set was obtained from an elderly woman with acute or convalescent COVID-19.

This chain connects TRBV19 to TRBJ1-1; 7 bases line up with TRBD1. The length of the CDR3 is 15 residues. With V trimmed by 7 bases and J by 5 bases, 13 bases remained unmatched. The germline CDR1 and CDR2 sequences are LNHDA and SQIVND (reference sequence). The CDR3, as DNA: TGTGCCAGTACCCGAGGGGGCACACTGGGGACTGAAGCTTTCTTT. Encoded protein: CASTRGGTLGTEAFF.

The chain recombines TRBV11-1 with TRBJ1-1; 7 nucleotides line up with TRBD1. V shed 5 bases, J shed 4 bases, and the junction held 7 bases outside the gene matches. The CDR3 extends over 14 amino acids. CDR1 SGHAT and CDR2 FQDESV come from the germline V gene (reference sequence). In DNA, the CDR3 is TGTGCCAGCAGCCCCGGGACAGCGAGCACTGAAGCTTTCTTT. This codes for CASSPGTASTEAFF.

The chain employs TRBV5-1 and TRBJ1-1; D remains unclear. Trimming shortened V by 4 bases and J by 6 bases, and 16 bases separated the two germline ends. The CDR3 totals 14 residues. The V gene's germline CDR1 is SGHRS and CDR2 YFSETQ. CDR3 loop: CASSPGPGSAEAFF. Here the CDR3 DNA reads TGCGCCAGCAGCCCGGGCCCGGGGAGCGCTGAAGCTTTCTTT.

Worth noting for this clone: Additional DNA sequences in this sample encode the identical CDR3. The V call is TRBV9, the J call TRBJ2-2; D is ambiguous. This CDR3 is 14 amino acids long. Trimming stripped 0 bases from V and 4 bases from J, with 7 bases between. CDR1 is SGDLS and CDR2 is YYNGEE in the germline V gene. The CDR3 here is CASSVVPGTGELFF. DNA for the CDR3: TGTGCCAGCAGCGTAGTTCCGGGCACCGGGGAGCTGTTTTTT.

V gene TRBV2 combines with J gene TRBJ1-5, with D perhaps TRBD1 (5 bases). The CDR3 is 15 amino acids. V lost 4 bases to trimming and J lost 0 bases, with 10 bases between them. Germline assignment: CDR1 SNHLY and CDR2 FYNNEI. The CDR3 region has the DNA TGTGCCAGCAGTGTTGGGGCAGCTAGCAATCAGCCCCAGCATTTT. Translated: CASSVGAASNQPQHF.

V usage is TRBV6-4 and J usage is TRBJ2-3; 9 bases agree with TRBD1. Germline V gives CDR1 MRHNA, CDR2 SNTAGT. CDR3 length equals 13 residues. V lost 5 bases and J lost 5; bases outside the gene matches: 2. The CDR3 DNA follows: TGTGCCAGCAGTAGGGACAGGGAAGATACGCAGTATTTT. Translating it yields CASSRDREDTQYF.

The J gene is TRBJ2-6, the V gene TRBV10-2; no clear D. The CDR3 runs to 15 residues. Germline V lookup: CDR1 WSHSY, CDR2 SAAADI. V lost 5 bases, J lost 0 bases, and 8 bases lay in between. This CDR3 is CASSLDNSGANVLTF. The CDR3 nucleotides read TGCGCCAGCAGTCTCGACAACTCTGGGGCCAACGTCCTGACTTTC.

V gene TRBV30 combines with J gene TRBJ2-2; no definite D call. V lost 0 bases and J 6 bases, leaving 14 bases between the germline ends. This CDR3 is built from 15 residues. Germline loops: CDR1 GTSNPN, CDR2 SVGIG (reference sequence). The CDR3 coding sequence is TGTGCCTGGAGTGTACTTGGGCCTTGGGCCGGGGAGCTGTTTTTT. Its translation is CAWSVLGPWAGELFF.

This chain connects TRBV4-1 to TRBJ1-2, with D possibly TRBD1 on 5 matching bases. Trimming took off 0 bases at V and 4 bases at J, with 21 bases between the two ends. The CDR3 has 18 amino acids. CDR1 MGHRA and CDR2 YSYEKL come from the germline V gene. For the CDR3, the DNA is TGCGCCAGCAGCCAAGAGTCTCGGGCAGGGTGGTGGAGCTATGGCTACACCTTC. It is translated as CASSQESRAGWWSYGYTF.

The chain links TRBV19 to TRBJ1-2, with a possible D match to TRBD1 (6 bases). Trimming cost V 6 bases and J 4 bases, with 15 bases left between them. The CDR3 length is 14 residues. Germline CDR1 is LNHDA and CDR2 is SQIVND (reference sequence). In DNA, the CDR3 is TGTGCCAGTAGGGAACAGGGAGTTGGCTATGGCTACACCTTC. Its protein product is CASREQGVGYGYTF.

The V call is TRBV6-6, the J call TRBJ1-1; 9 positions agree with TRBD1. V shed 8 bases and J 4 bases; nucleotides not matched to a gene: 11. Germline V gene data show CDR1 as MNHNY and CDR2 as SVGAGI (reference sequence). This CDR3 is built from 15 residues. In DNA, the CDR3 is TGTGCCAGCCAGGACCGGGACAGGGTAGCCACTGAAGCTTTCTTT. Translated, it gives CASQDRDRVATEAFF.

The chain uses TRBV18 and TRBJ1-4; 8 nucleotides line up with TRBD1. This CDR3 has 19 residues. CDR1 and CDR2 from the germline V gene are KGHSH and LQKENI. V was clipped by 1 base and J by 0 bases; unmatched bases: 10. CDR3: CASSPRRPGQGSTNEKLFF. Here the CDR3 DNA reads TGTGCCAGCTCACCACGGAGGCCCGGACAGGGATCAACTAATGAAAAACTGTTTTTT. Full variable domain (remainder filled in from reference TRBV18 and TRBJ1-4): NAGVMQNPRHLVRRRGQEARLRCSPMKGHSHVYWYRQLPEEGLKFMVYLQKENIIDESGMPKERFSAEFPKEGPSILRIQQVVRGDSAAYFCASSPRRPGQGSTNEKLFFGSGTQLSVL.

The chain links TRBV5-4 to TRBJ2-3; 10 bases agree with TRBD2. The germline V gene has CDR1 SGHNT and CDR2 YYREEE (reference sequence). This CDR3 comprises 15 residues. V shed 0 bases, J shed 4 bases, and the junction held 2 bases outside the gene matches. The CDR3 nucleotides are TGTGCCAGCAGCTTGGGGACTAGCGGCTCAGATACGCAGTATTTT. It yields the protein CASSLGTSGSDTQYF.

The rearrangement uses TRBV5-1 and TRBJ2-1; 9 bases agree with TRBD1. CDR1 SGHRS and CDR2 YFSETQ come from the germline V gene. The CDR3 totals 18 residues. The V and J ends lost 0 bases and 10 bases, in that order; junction bases with no gene match: 17. The CDR3 coding sequence is TGCGCCAGCAGCTTGGCCTTGACGGACAGGGGCCCCCCAAACGAGCAGTTCTTC. Translating it yields CASSLALTDRGPPNEQFF. The full variable domain, in which reference TRBV5-1 and TRBJ2-1 provide the parts outside the CDR3, is KAGVTQTPRYLIKTRGQQVTLSCSPISGHRSVSWYQQTPGQGLQFLFEYFSETQRNKGNFPGRFSGRQFSNSRSEMNVSTLELGDSALYLCASSLALTDRGPPNEQFFGPGTRLTVL.

The rearrangement joins TRBV28 to TRBJ2-7, with 7 bases identical to TRBD1. Germline V gene lookup returns CDR1 MDHEN and CDR2 SYDVKM. V was clipped by 3 bases and J by 2 bases; unmatched bases: 7. CDR3 length: 15 amino acids. CDR3: CASSFKGARTYEQYF. The CDR3, as DNA: TGTGCCAGCAGTTTTAAGGGGGCAAGAACCTACGAGCAGTACTTC.

This clone was recorded only once. The gene calls are TRBV12-3 or TRBV12-4 and TRBJ1-6; tentatively, D is TRBD1 (5 bases). V was clipped by 7 bases and J by 6 bases, with 10 bases between them. The length of the CDR3 is 13 residues. The CDR3 here is CASTQGINSPLHF. As DNA, the CDR3 is TGTGCCAGCACCCAGGGAATTAATTCACCCCTCCACTTT.

The V call is TRBV25-1, the J call TRBJ1-2; D possibly corresponds to TRBD1 (5 bases). Per the germline V gene, CDR1 is MGHDK and CDR2 is SYGVNS. CDR3 length: 13 residues. The V and J ends lost 6 bases and 4 bases respectively, with 12 bases between them. The CDR3: CASRGLAPYGYTF. The CDR3, as DNA: TGTGCCAGCAGGGGACTCGCCCCCTATGGCTACACCTTC.

The chain uses TRBV3-1 (or the pseudogene TRBV3-2) and TRBJ2-4, with a possible D match to TRBD2 (6 bases). Germline loops: CDR1 LGHDT, CDR2 YNNKEL (reference sequence). This CDR3 region has 15 residues. Trimming took off 4 bases at V and 0 bases at J, with 10 bases between the two ends. Written as DNA, the CDR3 is TGTGCCAGCAGCCCCGGGAGTTTAGCCAAAAACATTCAGTACTTC. Translating it yields CASSPGSLAKNIQYF.